The next 9 T cell receptor beta chains were all read from a single sample in a study of cytomegalovirus exposure and HLA in healthy donors. Vbeta (60) and Jbeta (13) primers were used in the PCR. The table came from immunoSEQ multiplex PCR; TCRdb's copy has only in-frame clones and leaves some out. The sample yields 73,000 or so clones, around three quarters seen once. Input material: PBMCs. The receptors here all came from a man aged 50-60 years in good health and CMV-seronegative.

V is TRBV4-1 and J is TRBJ1-2, with 8 nucleotides matching TRBD1. V gave up 1 base and J gave up 2 bases; unmatched junction bases: 3. The CDR3 consists of 15 residues. Germline assignment: CDR1 MGHRA and CDR2 YSYEKL. CDR3 nucleotides: TGCGCCAGCAGCCAAGTCAGGGGGCCCAACTATGGCTACACCTTC. It codes for CASSQVRGPNYGYTF.

The chain has TRBV28 and TRBJ1-1; unclear D gene. The length of the CDR3 is 12 residues. The germline V gene has CDR1 MDHEN and CDR2 SYDVKM. With 6 bases removed from V and 2 bases from J, the gap between germline ends came to 7 bases. CDR3 residues: CASRSVNTEAFF. In DNA form, the CDR3 reads TGTGCCAGCAGGTCGGTAAACACTGAAGCTTTCTTT.

V is TRBV27 and J is TRBJ2-1; possibly TRBD2 for D (6 bases). The germline CDR1 and CDR2 sequences are MNHEY and SMNVEV (reference sequence). Trimming cost V 4 bases and J 2 bases, with 18 bases left between them. This CDR3 region has 17 residues. As DNA, the CDR3 is TGTGCCAGCAGTTCGCCTCCGGGACTTTCGACCTACAATGAGCAGTTCTTC. It specifies CASSSPPGLSTYNEQFF.

This chain connects TRBV25-1 to TRBJ1-4; D is unclear. There are 12 residues in the CDR3. V was shortened by 9 bases and J by 0 bases, with 5 bases between the two germline ends. Germline V gene data show CDR1 as MGHDK and CDR2 as SYGVNS. For the CDR3, the DNA is TGTGCCAGTATCGCAACTAATGAAAAACTGTTTTTT. Translating gives CASIATNEKLFF.

The chain is built from TRBV7-6 and TRBJ2-7; 8 bases map to TRBD2. Germline CDR1 SGHVS, CDR2 FNYEAQ. This CDR3 spans 14 amino acids. V trimming: 1 base; J trimming: 6 bases; junction bases outside the gene matches: 5. In nucleotides, the CDR3 is TGTGCCAGCAGCTTAGGAGCGGGAGCGGCCGAGCAGTACTTC. Protein product: CASSLGAGAAEQYF.

This clone was found a few times. The genes are TRBV7-2 and TRBJ2-1, with 9 bases that match TRBD2. The junction had 15 bases not matched to a gene; V was cut back by 2 bases and J by 7 bases. The CDR3 totals 18 residues. Germline CDR1 and CDR2: SGHTA and FQGNSA. CDR3 nucleotides: TGTGCCAGCAGCTTACTTTCAGCGGGAGGTCGAGTTACAAATGAGCAGTTCTTC. Its protein product is CASSLLSAGGRVTNEQFF.

This clone has only a few counts. The chain joins TRBV7-9 to TRBJ1-6; 7 bases map to TRBD1. Germline CDR1 is SEHNR and CDR2 is FQNEAQ (reference sequence). This CDR3 comprises 14 residues. Trimming cost V 4 bases and J 6 bases; bases outside gene matches: 3. CDR3 sequence reads: CASSYDRVNSPLHF. The CDR3 DNA reads as TGTGCCAGCAGCTACGACAGGGTTAATTCACCCCTCCACTTT.

V and J are TRBV5-1 and TRBJ1-2, with D uncertain. The V end lost 4 bases, the J end lost 7 bases, and 17 bases lay between the germline ends. Germline V CDR1 and CDR2: SGHRS, YFSETQ. This CDR3 contains 14 residues. The CDR3 loop is CASSPGEGGRGYTF. The CDR3 DNA reads as TGCGCCAGCAGCCCGGGTGAGGGCGGTCGTGGCTACACCTTC.

This clone was seen more than once but under ten times. The chain uses TRBV27 and TRBJ1-1; D might be TRBD1 (5 bases). The CDR3 is 14 residues long. With 5 bases removed from V and 5 bases from J, the gap between germline ends came to 15 bases. Per germline, CDR1 MNHEY and CDR2 SMNVEV (reference sequence). The CDR3 spells CASSPRVGWTEAFF. The CDR3 DNA follows: TGTGCCAGCAGTCCCAGGGTAGGGTGGACTGAAGCTTTCTTT.